Listed below are T cell receptor beta chains from one sample, sequenced in a study of T cell responses to AZD1222 COVID-19 vaccine. Here immunoSEQ multiplex PCR was the method, and the copy in TCRdb shows in-frame clones only, minus some. The top ten hold over 4% of the sample, which has 120,000 to 150,000 clones, approximately 78% seen once. This specimen consisted of peripheral blood, obtained on day 0 of MenACWY control vaccination. These receptors were collected from an adult in good health. Both conserved end residues are part of each CDR3. Fields, in order: V gene, J gene, D gene, clone size, CDR3 DNA, CDR3 protein. A D gene is named only where the DNA matches it firmly. Some rows mark clone size as missing; the rest say once, few, many or name a class of expanded clone.

v_gene: TRBV6-6
j_gene: TRBJ1-4
d_gene: TRBD1
abundance: NA
CDR3nt: TGTGCCAGCAGTTACGGCGACAGGGGGAATGAAAAACTGTTTTTT
CDR3aa: CASSYGDRGNEKLFF

v_gene: TRBV18
j_gene: TRBJ2-3
d_gene: NA
abundance: NA
CDR3nt: TGTGCCAGCTCACCCAGGGCGACAGATACGCAGTATTTT
CDR3aa: CASSPRATDTQYF

v_gene: TRBV6-5
j_gene: TRBJ2-2
d_gene: NA
abundance: NA
CDR3nt: TGTGCCAGCAGTTTAGGGCTCTCCGGGGAGCTGTTTTTT
CDR3aa: CASSLGLSGELFF

v_gene: TRBV7-9
j_gene: TRBJ1-2
d_gene: TRBD1
abundance: NA
CDR3nt: TGTGCCAGCAGCTTCGAACAGGGGTATGGCTACACCTTC
CDR3aa: CASSFEQGYGYTF

v_gene: TRBV7-9
j_gene: TRBJ2-3
d_gene: NA
abundance: NA
CDR3nt: TGTGCCAGCAGCTTATCGGGCGGGCGTAGCACAGATACGCAGTATTTT
CDR3aa: CASSLSGGRSTDTQYF

v_gene: TRBV9
j_gene: TRBJ1-2
d_gene: NA
abundance: NA
CDR3nt: TGTGCCAGCAACACCGCAGCCTATGGCTACACCTTC
CDR3aa: CASNTAAYGYTF

v_gene: TRBV2
j_gene: TRBJ2-1
d_gene: TRBD1
abundance: NA
CDR3nt: TGTGCCAGCAGTGACCCCTGGACAGGGGAAACCTACAATGAGCAGTTCTTC
CDR3aa: CASSDPWTGETYNEQFF

v_gene: TRBV18
j_gene: TRBJ2-1
d_gene: NA
abundance: NA
CDR3nt: TGTGCCAGCTCACCCGGGGTGGGGGAGCAGTTCTTC
CDR3aa: CASSPGVGEQFF

v_gene: TRBV7-3
j_gene: TRBJ2-2
d_gene: NA
abundance: NA
CDR3nt: TGTGCCAGCAGCTTAACGTGGGGGACCGGGGAGCTGTTTTTT
CDR3aa: CASSLTWGTGELFF

v_gene: TRBV7-2
j_gene: TRBJ2-6
d_gene: TRBD1
abundance: NA
CDR3nt: TGTGCCAGCAGCCCCCAGGGGGCTTCTGGGGCCAACGTCCTGACTTTC
CDR3aa: CASSPQGASGANVLTF

v_gene: TRBV5-1
j_gene: TRBJ1-2
d_gene: NA
abundance: few
CDR3nt: TGCGCCAGCAGCTTGACAGCTAACTATGGCTACACCTTC
CDR3aa: CASSLTANYGYTF